What follows are 20 T cell receptor beta chains derived from one specimen sequenced in a study of T cell responses to AZD1222 COVID-19 vaccine. Assay used: immunoSEQ multiplex PCR; TCRdb lists only in-frame clones, some missing. The sample has 90,000 to 150,000 clones, 85% to 90% seen once. The sequencing here drew on peripheral blood, taken on day 0 of AZD1222 vaccination. The receptors derive from an adult in good health.

This chain uses TRBV28 with TRBJ1-1, with D uncertain. The CDR3 has 12 residues. CDR1 is MDHEN and CDR2 is SYDVKM in the germline V gene. The germline V and J ends were trimmed by 5 bases and 4 bases, with 8 bases remaining between them. CDR3 nucleotide sequence: TGTGCCAGCAGTATCCGACCCACTGAAGCTTTCTTT. Protein sequence: CASSIRPTEAFF.

The V call is TRBV11-2, the J call TRBJ2-7, with D hard to call. CDR1 SGHAT and CDR2 FQNNGV come from the germline V gene. V was shortened by 5 bases and J by 2 bases, with 10 bases between the two germline ends. The CDR3 runs to 13 residues. The CDR3 DNA reads as TGTGCCAGCAGCCTACTATCCACCTACGAGCAGTACTTC. Translating gives CASSLLSTYEQYF. Full variable domain (rest looked up from reference TRBV11-2 and TRBJ2-7): EAGVAQSPRYKIIEKRQSVAFWCNPISGHATLYWYQQILGQGPKLLIQFQNNGVVDDSQLPKDRFSAERLKGVDSTLKIQPAKLEDSAVYLCASSLLSTYEQYFGPGTRLTVT.

The J gene is TRBJ2-7, the V gene TRBV10-3; D not resolved. This CDR3 spans 15 amino acids. Trimming cost V 4 bases and J 1 base, with 14 bases left between them. Germline CDR1 reads ENHRY; CDR2 reads SYGVKD. The CDR3 spells CAISANPFPSYEQYF. For the CDR3, the DNA is TGTGCCATCAGTGCCAACCCATTCCCTTCCTACGAGCAGTACTTC.

The chain employs TRBV7-8 and TRBJ1-6; D possibly corresponds to TRBD1 (5 bases). The V end lost 4 bases, the J end lost 2 bases, and 9 bases lay between the germline ends. Germline V gene data show CDR1 as SGHVS and CDR2 as FQNEAQ. The CDR3 consists of 15 residues. The CDR3 is CASSSGQAYNSPLHF. For the CDR3, the DNA is TGTGCCAGCAGCTCAGGACAAGCCTATAATTCACCCCTCCACTTT.

The chain links TRBV24-1 to TRBJ1-2; 9 bases are shared with TRBD1. The CDR3 runs 16 residues. The germline CDR1 and CDR2 sequences are KGHDR and SFDVKD. V shed 0 bases and J 2 bases; nucleotides not matched to a gene: 3. The CDR3 is CATSDLGGTGNYGYTF. In DNA form, the CDR3 reads TGTGCCACCAGTGATTTGGGGGGGACAGGGAACTATGGCTACACCTTC.

J is TRBJ1-1 and V is TRBV27, with a weak D call TRBD1 (5 bases). The CDR3 consists of 17 residues. V was shortened by 4 bases and J by 0 bases, with 18 bases between the two germline ends. Looked up from germline, CDR1 is MNHEY and CDR2 is SMNVEV (reference sequence). The CDR3 is CASSSLGAKRVNTEAFF. The CDR3 DNA sequence: TGTGCCAGCAGTTCCCTAGGGGCGAAAAGGGTGAACACTGAAGCTTTCTTT.

The CDR3 here is CASSLEPGGFALYTF. The CDR3 DNA is TGTGCCAGCAGCTTAGAACCGGGAGGATTCGCTCTCTACACCTTC. The chain carries TRBV7-9 and TRBJ1-2; D is unclear. Germline lookup yields CDR1 SEHNR and CDR2 FQNEAQ (reference sequence). The CDR3 length is 15 residues. V lost 1 base and J 10 bases, leaving 19 bases between the germline ends.

V usage is TRBV23-1 and J usage is TRBJ2-5; D might be TRBD1 (6 bases). TRBV23-1 has ORF status, its function being uncertain. The CDR3 sequence is 12 residues long. The V end was cut by 11 bases, the J end by 6 bases, with 16 bases between. CDR3: CADRSLRKTQYF. The CDR3 region has the DNA TGCGCCGACAGGTCGCTGCGGAAGACCCAGTACTTC.

The V gene is TRBV7-8, the J gene TRBJ1-4; 9 nucleotides align to TRBD1. Losses at the gene ends were 2 bases for V and 3 bases for J; bases not matched to a gene: 4. Germline-derived CDR1 and CDR2 are SGHVS and FQNEAQ. The CDR3 covers 16 residues. This chain's CDR3 is CASSLHGTGSNEKLFF. The CDR3, as DNA: TGTGCCAGCAGCTTACATGGGACAGGGTCTAATGAAAAACTGTTTTTT.

This chain joins TRBV11-2 and TRBJ1-5; D uncertain. V lost 5 bases to trimming and J lost 0 bases, with 11 bases between them. Germline-derived CDR1 and CDR2 are SGHAT and FQNNGV. The length of the CDR3 is 15 residues. CDR3 protein: CASSPDTNSNQPQHF. The CDR3 coding sequence is TGTGCCAGCAGCCCTGACACAAATAGCAATCAGCCCCAGCATTTT. Using reference TRBV11-2 and TRBJ1-5 for the parts outside the CDR3, the full variable domain is EAGVAQSPRYKIIEKRQSVAFWCNPISGHATLYWYQQILGQGPKLLIQFQNNGVVDDSQLPKDRFSAERLKGVDSTLKIQPAKLEDSAVYLCASSPDTNSNQPQHFGDGTRLSIL.

This chain uses TRBV6-5 with TRBJ2-1; TRBD2 aligns across 8 bases. Germline assignment: CDR1 MNHEY and CDR2 SVGAGI. Trimming cost V 2 bases and J 9 bases; bases outside gene matches: 6. This CDR3 has 14 residues. CDR3 region: CASSYAGGDGEQFF. The CDR3 nucleotides are TGTGCCAGCAGTTACGCGGGGGGAGACGGTGAGCAGTTCTTC.

J is TRBJ2-3 and V is TRBV5-1; D remains unclear. V was shortened by 3 bases and J by 6 bases, with 11 bases between the two germline ends. Germline CDR1 and CDR2: SGHRS and YFSETQ. CDR3 length equals 13 residues. The CDR3 coding sequence is TGCGCCAGCAGCTCCACTACACGGGATACGCAGTATTTT. Translated, it gives CASSSTTRDTQYF. The full variable domain, with the rest looked up from reference TRBV5-1 and TRBJ2-3, is KAGVTQTPRYLIKTRGQQVTLSCSPISGHRSVSWYQQTPGQGLQFLFEYFSETQRNKGNFPGRFSGRQFSNSRSEMNVSTLELGDSALYLCASSSTTRDTQYFGPGTRLTVL.

The chain links TRBV24-1 to TRBJ2-5; D may be TRBD1 or TRBD2 (7 bases each). The CDR3 covers 15 residues. CDR1 is KGHDR, CDR2 SFDVKD, per germline. Trimming removed 4 bases at V and 3 bases at J, with 14 bases between. CDR3 residues: CATSEPTGREETQYF. Here the CDR3 DNA reads TGTGCCACCAGTGAGCCGACAGGGAGGGAAGAGACCCAGTACTTC.

This chain joins TRBV3-1 (or the pseudogene TRBV3-2) and TRBJ2-1, with D unclear. Trimming cost V 0 bases and J 9 bases, with 12 bases left between them. The germline CDR1 and CDR2 sequences are LGHDT and YNNKEL (reference sequence). The CDR3 loop spans 14 amino acids. The CDR3 coding sequence is TGTGCCAGCAGCCAAGATGACCAGTGGAGTGAGCAGTTCTTC. Residues: CASSQDDQWSEQFF.

The chain is built from TRBV7-9 and TRBJ2-1; 10 bases align to TRBD2. Germline values: CDR1 SEHNR, CDR2 FQNEAQ (reference sequence). CDR3 length: 17 residues. Losses at the gene ends were 5 bases for V and 6 bases for J; bases not matched to a gene: 13. The CDR3 protein is CASSPPGLAGGVNEQFF. CDR3 DNA sequence: TGTGCCAGCAGCCCCCCTGGTTTAGCGGGAGGTGTCAATGAGCAGTTCTTC.

This clone has just a few counts. V usage is TRBV5-4 and J usage is TRBJ1-5; no reliable D call. Per the germline V gene, CDR1 is SGHNT and CDR2 is YYREEE (reference sequence). CDR3 length equals 15 residues. Trimming pared 0 bases from V and 5 bases from J, leaving 12 bases between. The CDR3 is CASSLDGAAHQPQHF. CDR3 DNA sequence: TGTGCCAGCAGCTTGGATGGCGCAGCACATCAGCCCCAGCATTTT.

This clone appeared once. The J gene is TRBJ2-1, the V gene TRBV7-2, with a tentative D call TRBD2 (5 bases). Germline CDR1 reads SGHTA; CDR2 reads FQGNSA. This CDR3 is built from 14 residues. Trimming removed 1 base at V and 6 bases at J, with 10 bases between. As DNA, the CDR3 is TGTGCCAGCAGCTTAGGAGGGTGGGGCAATGAGCAGTTCTTC. This sequence encodes CASSLGGWGNEQFF.

The chain links TRBV29-1 to TRBJ1-3; no definite D call. The germline gives CDR1 SQVTM, CDR2 ANQGSEA. The ends were cut back, 6 bases at V and 4 bases at J, with 10 bases in the middle. CDR3 length: 12 residues. CDR3 region: CSVTTSGNTIYF. DNA of the CDR3: TGCAGCGTGACTACATCAGGAAACACCATATATTTT.

This clone was observed once. The chain carries TRBV4-2 and TRBJ1-5; D gene ambiguous. The germline V gene encodes CDR1 LGHNA and CDR2 YNFKEQ. The CDR3 is 17 amino acids. Trimming left V 3 bases short and J 0 bases short, with 15 bases between. The CDR3 DNA is TGTGCCAGCAGCCAGGACGACATGAAGCATAGCAATCAGCCCCAGCATTTT. Translating gives CASSQDDMKHSNQPQHF.

The chain recombines TRBV7-2 with TRBJ2-7, with D maybe TRBD2 (6 bases). CDR1 is SGHTA and CDR2 is FQGNSA in the germline V gene. V dropped 2 bases and J dropped 5 bases, with 28 bases sitting between them. The CDR3 contains 19 residues. The CDR3 here is CASSLFPLERATFNNEQYF. In DNA form, the CDR3 reads TGTGCCAGCAGCTTATTCCCCCTGGAGCGGGCCACGTTCAATAACGAGCAGTACTTC.